This TCR beta chain is drawn from a study of cytomegalovirus exposure and HLA in healthy donors. Points from the study as a whole: Analyses of presence and absence presupposed an approximately uniform sequencing depth across donors. Because they were indistinguishable, some V segments, including TRBV6-2 and TRBV6-3, were excluded. Productive status was seen about 90% or about 30% of the time for most TCR beta V segments in an earlier analysis. A list of 150 or so TCR beta chains associated with cytomegalovirus was given.

The CDR3 is made up of 14 amino acids. V lost 6 bases, J lost 5 bases, and 18 bases lay in between. The germline CDR1 and CDR2 sequences are SGDLS and YYNGEE. 60 Vbeta and 13 Jbeta primers were used in PCR. Clones were read by immunoSEQ multiplex PCR, and TCRdb kept only the in-frame ones, dropping some. Among roughly 160,000 clones listed, 76% were seen once. On this clone: Antigen: not known.

The source is a man in his fifties or sixties in good health and CMV-seronegative. The sequenced sample consisted of PBMCs. The V gene is TRBV9, the J gene TRBJ2-7; maybe TRBD1 (5 bases). The CDR3 nucleotides are TGTGCCAGCACCCTACGCCCCCAGGGCAACGAGCAGTACTTC. This codes for CASTLRPQGNEQYF.